This T cell receptor (beta chain) was sequenced for a study of T-cell reconstitution after alpha-beta-depleted transplantation in children. The authors prepared the TCRbeta library with unique molecular identifiers. MiXCR was run by TCRdb on the PCR reads, yielding one entry per CDR3 protein. Among 350,000 to 450,000 distinct CDR3 sequences listed, roughly 15% were seen once. This CDR3 has 13 residues. V lost 0 bases and J 5 bases, leaving 7 bases between the germline ends. Germline CDR1 is KGHSH and CDR2 is LQKENI. The TCR sequence derives from a human donor who donated a stem cell graft to a child with Fanconi anemia. Sequencing was performed on PBMCs, taken from the stem cell graft. The J gene is TRBJ1-1, the V gene TRBV18; no reliable D call. In DNA form, the CDR3 reads TGTGCCAGCTCACCACCTGGCGTAACTGAAGCTTTCTTT. Protein sequence: CASSPPGVTEAFF.